This TCR beta chain was sequenced for a study of response to subunit inactivated influenza vaccine. V lost 4 bases and J 15 bases, leaving 22 bases between the germline ends. Germline values: CDR1 SGHTA, CDR2 FQGNSA. The CDR3 has 14 residues. In its sample, this clonotype was seen a few times. Its antigen remains unidentified. Findings and limits, study-wide: Only a handful of new T cells, the authors suggested, are recruited with each seasonal influenza vaccination.

One entry per CDR3 protein results from TCRdb running MiXCR on the RT-PCR reads. The sample has over 750,000 distinct CDR3 sequences, around 20% seen once; the top ten hold about 10%. Sequenced material: PBMCs from blood, taken approximately 5 days after vaccination. The chain uses TRBV7-2 and TRBJ2-1; D is unclear. The receptor comes from a man aged 45-65 years who received an inactivated influenza vaccine. CDR3 region: CASSSSAGIGRWFF. CDR3 bases: TGTGCCAGCAGCTCGTCCGCTGGTATCGGAAGGTGGTTCTTC.